The 24 T cell receptor beta chains below come from one sample, sequenced in a study of PD-L1 blockade in urothelial cancer. TCRdb's copy holds only in-frame clones and misses some; the assay was immunoSEQ multiplex PCR. The sample consists of 30,000 to 35,000 clones, approximately 87% of them appearing once. Time point noted: pretreatment peripheral blood. The sample here was PBMCs, taken around atezolizumab (anti-PD-L1) treatment. The receptors derive from a man in his 60s with urothelial cancer.

The chain couples TRBV29-1 to TRBJ1-1; D is unresolved. CDR3 size: 15 residues. CDR1 and CDR2 (germline): SQVTM, ANQGSEA. The V gene lost 1 base and the J gene lost 5 bases, with 17 bases spanning the gap. As DNA, the CDR3 is TGCAGCGTTGAAGTTCGGGTCCGAGGAAGGACTGAAGCTTTCTTT. Amino acids: CSVEVRVRGRTEAFF.

The chain carries TRBV6-5 and TRBJ1-2; the match to TRBD1 covers 7 bases. CDR1 is MNHEY, CDR2 SVGAGI, per germline. This CDR3 region has 13 residues. V shed 3 bases, J shed 8 bases, and the junction held 6 bases outside the gene matches. The CDR3 sequence is CASSYRQGGGYTF. CDR3 nucleotides: TGTGCCAGCAGTTATAGACAGGGCGGCGGCTACACCTTC.

This chain links TRBV7-9 with TRBJ2-2; TRBD2 matches at 14 bases. J was trimmed by 5 bases and V by 5 bases; bases with no gene match: 7. Germline V lookup: CDR1 SEHNR, CDR2 FQNEAQ (reference sequence). The CDR3 covers 17 residues. CDR3 nucleotide sequence: TGTGCCAGCAGCCCGGGACTAGCGGGAGATCAGACCGGGGAGCTGTTTTTT. Translated: CASSPGLAGDQTGELFF. Complete variable domain (other parts from reference TRBV7-9 and TRBJ2-2): DTGVSQNPRHKITKRGQNVTFRCDPISEHNRLYWYRQTLGQGPEFLTYFQNEAQLEKSRLLSDRFSAERPKGSFSTLEIQRTEQGDSAMYLCASSPGLAGDQTGELFFGEGSRLTVL.

The chain combines TRBV27 with TRBJ2-2; D is perhaps TRBD1 (6 bases). V was clipped by 4 bases and J by 5 bases, with 17 bases between them. This CDR3 has 16 amino acids. CDR1 MNHEY and CDR2 SMNVEV come from the germline V gene (reference sequence). The CDR3 region is CASSSLGGRRTGELFF. The CDR3 DNA sequence: TGTGCCAGCAGTTCTCTAGGGGGAAGAAGGACCGGGGAGCTGTTTTTT.

The J gene is TRBJ2-3, the V gene TRBV5-4; 12 positions match TRBD2. Germline lookup yields CDR1 SGHNT and CDR2 YYREEE (reference sequence). V shed 5 bases and J 1 base; nucleotides not matched to a gene: 2. The CDR3 has 15 amino acids. The DNA of the CDR3 is TGTGCCAGCAGACGACTAGCGGGAGGCACAGATACGCAGTATTTT. Residues: CASRRLAGGTDTQYF. The full variable domain, rest sourced from reference TRBV5-4 and TRBJ2-3, is ETGVTQSPTHLIKTRGQQVTLRCSSQSGHNTVSWYQQALGQGPQFIFQYYREEENGRGNFPPRFSGLQFPNYSSELNVNALELDDSALYLCASRRLAGGTDTQYFGPGTRLTVL.

The chain is built from TRBV5-4 and TRBJ2-5, with 14 bases aligning to TRBD2. The CDR3 totals 16 residues. Germline-derived CDR1 and CDR2 are SGHNT and YYREEE (reference sequence). V was clipped by 4 bases and J by 4 bases; unmatched bases: 6. The CDR3 is CASSAGLAGGSETQYF. The CDR3 coding sequence is TGTGCCAGCAGCGCCGGACTAGCGGGAGGTTCAGAGACCCAGTACTTC.

V and J are TRBV7-9 and TRBJ2-5, with D possibly TRBD1 on 6 matching bases. CDR1 SEHNR and CDR2 FQNEAQ come from the germline V gene (reference sequence). There are 15 residues in the CDR3. The germline V and J ends were trimmed by 5 bases and 5 bases, with 18 bases remaining between them. The CDR3: CASSTQGGTGETQYF. In nucleotides, the CDR3 is TGTGCCAGCAGCACCCAAGGGGGAACGGGGGAGACCCAGTACTTC.

The V gene is TRBV9, the J gene TRBJ1-2; TRBD1 matches at 7 bases. CDR3 length: 19 amino acids. Germline CDR1 is SGDLS and CDR2 is YYNGEE. Trimming took 3 bases from V and 3 from J; bases not matched to a gene: 20. CDR3 sequence (DNA): TGTGCCAGCAGCGGAGGAGGGGACAGTGGGAGTCTGCGTGACTATGGCTACACCTTC. It codes for CASSGGGDSGSLRDYGYTF.

The chain has TRBV14 and TRBJ2-3; 11 nucleotides align to TRBD2. Per germline, CDR1 SGHDN and CDR2 FVKESK. Trimming took 2 bases from V and 4 from J; bases not matched to a gene: 5. The CDR3 has 16 amino acids. CDR3 protein: CASSQLGLAASDTQYF. The CDR3 DNA reads TGTGCCAGCAGCCAATTGGGACTAGCGGCTTCAGATACGCAGTATTTT.

This clone was seen once. The V gene is TRBV6-4, the J gene TRBJ1-1, with D unresolved. This CDR3 spans 14 amino acids. V lost 0 bases and J lost 11, with 16 bases in between. Germline lookup yields CDR1 MRHNA and CDR2 SNTAGT. The CDR3 DNA reads TGTGCCAGCAGTGACTCCGGCACCACCGGAGGGGCTTTCTTT. Its translation: CASSDSGTTGGAFF.

CDR3 DNA sequence: TGTGCCAGCAGTTTTCTGGCCCTGAACTATGGCTACACCTTC. Its protein is CASSFLALNYGYTF. The V and J genes are TRBV28 and TRBJ1-2, with D uncertain. The germline V and J ends were trimmed by 3 bases and 2 bases, with 10 bases remaining between them. The CDR3 loop spans 14 amino acids. CDR1 MDHEN and CDR2 SYDVKM come from the germline V gene.

This clone was found a few times. The rearrangement joins TRBV5-1 to TRBJ2-3, with 8 bases aligning to TRBD2. Trimming took 0 bases from V and 5 from J; bases not matched to a gene: 11. This CDR3 is 17 amino acids long. CDR1 and CDR2 (germline): SGHRS, YFSETQ. CDR3 nucleotide sequence: TGCGCCAGCAGCTTGGATGGCAAGCGGGAGTGGAGAGATACGCAGTATTTT. It codes for CASSLDGKREWRDTQYF.

This rearrangement joins TRBV9 to TRBJ2-5, with 10 bases lining up with TRBD1. This CDR3 is built from 14 residues. Germline CDR1 SGDLS, CDR2 YYNGEE. With 6 bases clipped from V and 7 bases from J, the junction kept 9 bases outside the gene matches. Here the CDR3 DNA reads TGTGCCAGCAACAGACAGGGGGCGGTGGGGACCCAGTACTTC. Translating gives CASNRQGAVGTQYF.

The rearrangement links TRBV18 to TRBJ2-7; the match to TRBD2 covers 13 bases. The CDR3 runs to 16 residues. In germline, CDR1 is KGHSH, CDR2 LQKENI. J lost 3 bases, V lost 6 bases, and 8 bases had no gene match. This chain's CDR3 is CASSKGTSGMIYEQYF. The CDR3 DNA is TGTGCCAGCTCTAAGGGGACTAGCGGGATGATCTACGAGCAGTACTTC. Combining the CDR3 with reference TRBV18 and TRBJ2-7 gives the whole variable domain NAGVMQNPRHLVRRRGQEARLRCSPMKGHSHVYWYRQLPEEGLKFMVYLQKENIIDESGMPKERFSAEFPKEGPSILRIQQVVRGDSAAYFCASSKGTSGMIYEQYFGPGTRLTVT.

The chain links TRBV5-4 to TRBJ2-5, with 13 bases fitting TRBD2. CDR1 is SGHNT, CDR2 YYREEE, per germline (reference sequence). The junction had 4 bases not matched to a gene; V was cut back by 4 bases and J by 1 base. The CDR3 sequence is 16 residues long. The CDR3 reads CASSSGTSGVQETQYF. CDR3 DNA: TGTGCCAGCAGCAGCGGGACTAGCGGGGTCCAAGAGACCCAGTACTTC. Supplemented by reference TRBV5-4 and TRBJ2-5, the full variable domain reads ETGVTQSPTHLIKTRGQQVTLRCSSQSGHNTVSWYQQALGQGPQFIFQYYREEENGRGNFPPRFSGLQFPNYSSELNVNALELDDSALYLCASSSGTSGVQETQYFGPGTRLLVL.

The chain uses TRBV7-8 and TRBJ2-1, with 12 bases that match TRBD2. This CDR3 is 15 amino acids long. Germline CDR1 is SGHVS and CDR2 is FQNEAQ. The V gene end was trimmed by 5 bases and the J gene end by 6 bases; junction bases not matched to a gene: 5. As DNA, the CDR3 is TGTGCCAGCAGCGGGGGGACTAGCGGGCGCAATGAGCAGTTCTTC. Residues: CASSGGTSGRNEQFF.

The chain carries TRBV7-6 and TRBJ2-7; no reliable D call. Germline V gene sequence: CDR1 SGHVS, CDR2 FNYEAQ. Trimming took off 0 bases at V and 0 bases at J, with 12 bases between the two ends. This CDR3 comprises 16 residues. Written as DNA, the CDR3 is TGTGCCAGCAGCTTAGCGCCGCCAAGGAGCTCCTACGAGCAGTACTTC. It encodes CASSLAPPRSSYEQYF.

The rearrangement joins TRBV27 to TRBJ1-1, with 7 positions matching TRBD1. The CDR3 extends over 17 amino acids. The trim removed 6 bases at V and 0 bases at J, leaving 13 bases unmatched. The V gene's germline CDR1 is MNHEY and CDR2 SMNVEV (reference sequence). CDR3 amino acids: CASRLNRGQGVNTEAFF. CDR3 DNA: TGTGCCAGCAGGCTAAACAGGGGCCAGGGGGTGAACACTGAAGCTTTCTTT.

The chain combines TRBV18 with TRBJ1-1; D unclear. Germline loops: CDR1 KGHSH, CDR2 LQKENI. V lost 2 bases, J lost 5 bases, and 15 bases lay in between. The length of the CDR3 is 15 residues. The CDR3 nucleotides are TGTGCCAGCTCACCAGAGGCTTCAGGAGGGACTGAAGCTTTCTTT. This encodes CASSPEASGGTEAFF.

The count of this clone is one. V usage is TRBV5-4 and J usage is TRBJ1-3; the D is unclear. The CDR3 runs 15 residues. Germline V gene lookup returns CDR1 SGHNT and CDR2 YYREEE (reference sequence). Trimming pared 1 base from V and 0 bases from J, leaving 8 bases between. The CDR3 region is CASSLPGISGNTIYF. As DNA, the CDR3 is TGTGCCAGCAGCTTGCCGGGTATCTCTGGAAACACCATATATTTT.

This chain joins TRBV27 and TRBJ2-3; 7 nucleotides agree with TRBD1. This CDR3 region has 13 residues. The germline V gene encodes CDR1 MNHEY and CDR2 SMNVEV (reference sequence). Trimming removed 6 bases from V and 6 bases from J; junction bases left unmatched: 6. CDR3: CASREQGRDTQYF. The CDR3, as DNA: TGTGCCAGCAGAGAACAGGGGCGCGATACGCAGTATTTT.

This sequence joins TRBV5-1 and TRBJ2-4, with a weak D call TRBD1 (5 bases). This CDR3 region has 14 residues. V lost 0 bases and J 6 bases, leaving 10 bases between the germline ends. CDR1 and CDR2 from the germline V gene are SGHRS and YFSETQ. The CDR3, as DNA: TGCGCCAGCAGCTTGGGACAGCTTAGAAACATTCAGTACTTC. This translates into CASSLGQLRNIQYF.

CDR3 residues: CASSSMTSLPEQYF. CDR3 DNA: TGTGCCAGCAGCTCAATGACTAGTCTTCCCGAGCAGTACTTC. The chain recombines TRBV5-4 with TRBJ2-7; the D gene is possibly TRBD2 (6 bases). Germline-derived CDR1 and CDR2 are SGHNT and YYREEE (reference sequence). V was pared by 3 bases and J by 6 bases, with 16 bases between. The CDR3 covers 14 residues.

The rearrangement joins TRBV4-3 to TRBJ1-3; 9 bases match TRBD1. Trimming at V came to 4 bases and at J to 0 bases, leaving 7 bases not matched to a gene. The V gene's germline CDR1 is LGHNA and CDR2 YSLEER. The CDR3 contains 17 residues. CDR3 DNA sequence: TGCGCCAGCAGCCGTAACAGGGGGCAAGGCTCTGGAAACACCATATATTTT. As protein: CASSRNRGQGSGNTIYF.